This TCR beta chain comes out of a study of post-analysis software for immune sequencing data. Study-level background: Patients had relapsing-remitting, secondary progressive or progressive-relapsing multiple sclerosis; some lacked subtype.

Study-level points and caveats: F measure grouped same-batch samples tightly together. Compared with controls, patients had more of 4 to 6 TRBV segments, including TRBV5-6, TRBV5-1 and TRBV20-1. Significantly decreased normalized Chao1 diversity was recorded for multiple sclerosis patients relative to controls.

The TCR beta cDNA libraries carried unique molecular identifiers. Input amounts of about 0.85 to 10 million T cells were used. These gave roughly 0.5 million cDNA molecules, so each molecule approximated one T cell. TCRdb passed the PCR reads through MiXCR, listing each CDR3 protein once. Of about 460,000 distinct CDR3 sequences detected, around 40% appear once; the ten largest clones hold 12%. For this clonotype: Its antigen is unknown.

V shed 4 bases, J shed 5 bases, and the junction held 8 bases outside the gene matches. The germline V gene encodes CDR1 MNHNY and CDR2 SVGAGI (reference sequence). This CDR3 spans 16 amino acids. The TCR comes from a girl aged 10 to 17 with multiple sclerosis. The chain combines TRBV6-6 with TRBJ1-1, with 12 nucleotides matching TRBD1. Sequenced: blood. The CDR3 sequence is CASSWGTGGGYTEAFF. The CDR3, as DNA: TGTGCCAGCAGTTGGGGGACAGGGGGCGGCTATACTGAAGCTTTCTTT.